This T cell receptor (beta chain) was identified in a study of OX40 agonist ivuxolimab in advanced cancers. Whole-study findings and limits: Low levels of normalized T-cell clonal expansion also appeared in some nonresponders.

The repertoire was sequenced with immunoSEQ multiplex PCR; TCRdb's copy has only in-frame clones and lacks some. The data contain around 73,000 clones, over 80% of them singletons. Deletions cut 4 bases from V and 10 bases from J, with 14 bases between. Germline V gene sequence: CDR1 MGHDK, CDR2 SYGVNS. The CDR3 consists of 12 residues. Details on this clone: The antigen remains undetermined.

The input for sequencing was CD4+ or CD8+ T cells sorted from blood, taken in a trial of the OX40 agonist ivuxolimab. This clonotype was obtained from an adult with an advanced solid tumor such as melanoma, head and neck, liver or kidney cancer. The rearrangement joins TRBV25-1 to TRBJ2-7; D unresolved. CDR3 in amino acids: CASSASTVPQYF. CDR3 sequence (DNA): TGTGCCAGCAGTGCTTCCACAGTGCCCCAGTACTTC.